This passage covers 7 T cell receptor beta chains from one sample sequenced in a study of monozygotic twins with inflammatory bowel disease. Using the 5' RACE reads, TCRdb records one entry per CDR3 protein without DNA. The table for this sample gives 300,000 to 400,000 distinct CDR3 sequences. Sequenced material: blood. The receptors were gathered from a human donor with ulcerative colitis or Crohn's disease, or a healthy co-twin of an affected twin (not recorded which).

The chain's CDR3 is CASSFVSASGQETQYF. The chain employs TRBV28 and TRBJ2-5; TCRdb names TRBD2, which stays unverified in the absence of DNA. The CDR3 extends over 16 amino acids. Germline-derived CDR1 and CDR2 are MDHEN and SYDVKM.

This rearrangement joins TRBV29-1 to TRBJ2-3. Germline values: CDR1 SQVTM, CDR2 ANQGSEA. The CDR3 covers 13 residues. CDR3 amino acids: CSVETGYTDTQYF.

The chain is built from TRBV7-9 and TRBJ2-1; the D call of TRBD2 rests on TCRdb alone, since no DNA is present to check it. The CDR3 sequence is 15 residues long. Germline CDR1 reads SEHNR; CDR2 reads FQNEAQ (reference sequence). This CDR3 reads CASSFRASGGTEQFF.

The chain joins TRBV24-1 to TRBJ2-3; the TRBD1 assignment by TCRdb is unverifiable without DNA. The CDR3 runs 15 residues. Germline CDR1 and CDR2: KGHDR and SFDVKD. The CDR3 loop reads CATSDPRQGTDTQYF.

V usage is TRBV28 and J usage is TRBJ2-3; the TCRdb call, TRBD1, lacks DNA for checking. This CDR3 has 16 amino acids. Germline CDR1 is MDHEN and CDR2 is SYDVKM. The CDR3 reads CASSPVAGSFADTQYF.

The chain is built from TRBV20-1 and TRBJ2-1; no DNA is available, so the TRBD1 call from TCRdb remains unchecked. Germline V gene sequence: CDR1 DFQATT, CDR2 SNEGSKA (reference sequence). The CDR3 contains 13 residues. CDR3 residues: CSALQGVYNEQFF.

The rearrangement uses TRBV10-2 and TRBJ2-5; TCRdb picks TRBD1, but there is no DNA to check that call. The CDR3 sequence is 14 residues long. CDR1 WSHSY and CDR2 SAAADI come from the germline V gene. The chain's CDR3 is CASSDRGPQETQYF.